This is a list of T cell receptor beta chains from one sample in a study of T cells after yellow fever vaccination. TCRdb fed the 5' RACE reads into MiXCR, producing one record per CDR3 protein. The sample consists of about 340,000 distinct CDR3 sequences, under 5% of them appearing once. The sequencing here drew on PBMCs, taken 5 days after the yellow fever booster vaccination. These TCRs come from a man between 18 and 35 years old who received the YFV17D yellow fever vaccine. Each CDR3 is given with its conserved first and last residue. The size of a clone is reported for some rows only, either as once, few or many, or as a class for expanded clones.

V	J	size	CDR3
TRBV20-1	TRBJ2-1	many	CSAPTSFHNEQFF
TRBV20-1	TRBJ2-7	few	CSARAGTYYEQYF
TRBV19	TRBJ1-2	-	CASSQRYRSDYGYTF
TRBV24-1	TRBJ2-5	many	CATSDWTGVQETQYF
TRBV18	TRBJ2-1	many	CASSPPRAGDSEQFF
TRBV12-3/TRBV12-4	TRBJ2-1	few	CASSYAGGPHEQFF
TRBV4-1	TRBJ1-2	few	CASSPQDNGGARGDGYTF
TRBV3-2	TRBJ2-5	few	CASSQCGGHQETQYF
TRBV20-1	TRBJ1-4	few	CSARDYQGFNEKLFF
TRBV7-6	TRBJ2-1	-	CASRRSSGDPYNEQFF
TRBV5-4	TRBJ2-6	-	CASSLWGQAPSGANVLTF
TRBV7-2	TRBJ1-2	few	CASSSSAGWTGVGYTF
TRBV4-1	TRBJ2-5	many	CASSQAPGQGAETQYF
TRBV7-2	TRBJ2-3	few	CASSPSGISTDTQYF
TRBV12-3/TRBV12-4	TRBJ1-2	few	CASSTTGASGGYTF
TRBV11-2	TRBJ2-1	-	CASTALAYSYNEQFF
TRBV12-3/TRBV12-4	TRBJ2-7	-	CASSGRDRLYEQYF
TRBV7-3	TRBJ2-1	-	CASSNSGGLSEQFF
TRBV18	TRBJ2-7	-	CASSPSAGQTYEQYF
TRBV20-1	TRBJ2-5	few	CSARDWGHRETQYF
TRBV12-3/TRBV12-4	TRBJ2-1	many	CASSARPVSRHNEQFF
TRBV7-2	TRBJ1-2	few	CASSLVPGGGYTF
TRBV29-1	TRBJ1-2	few	CSVLHAEDYGYTF
TRBV7-8	TRBJ2-2	many	CASSLGGGVGTGELFF
TRBV5-1	TRBJ2-3	few	CASSAGGGRAQYF
TRBV20-1	TRBJ2-7	few	CSASKAGASYEQYF
TRBV14	TRBJ2-5	-	CASSHRAGRETQYF
TRBV12-3/TRBV12-4	TRBJ2-3	few	CASRPGLAGGHTQYF
TRBV7-2	TRBJ2-1	-	CASSLAWDSSYNEQFF
TRBV7-9	TRBJ1-2	-	CALGLYGYTF
TRBV10-3	TRBJ2-3	many	CAISEGQGPGTDTQYF
TRBV12-3/TRBV12-4	TRBJ1-6	-	CASSPWLGDSPLHF
TRBV7-2	TRBJ2-3	many	CASSRELERAGDSDTQYF
TRBV30	TRBJ2-7	many	CACGPIWDEQYF
TRBV12-3/TRBV12-4	TRBJ1-4	-	CASSPQGWDEKLFF
TRBV10-3	TRBJ2-3	many	CAISEGLAGSDTQYF
TRBV7-6	TRBJ1-1	many	CASSLAQGGAGTEAFF
TRBV12-3/TRBV12-4	TRBJ1-3	many	CASSLSPWSAGNTIYF
TRBV19	TRBJ1-6	-	CATEGPGGSPLHF
TRBV7-9	TRBJ2-1	-	CASSQGTGADYNEQFF
TRBV10-3	TRBJ2-5	-	CAISQGELETQYF
TRBV7-2	TRBJ2-1	-	CASTTSGVEQFF
TRBV2	TRBJ1-4	-	CASSQGSNEKLFF
TRBV4-2	TRBJ2-7	many	CASSRSGTGAEQYF
TRBV28	TRBJ2-1	many	CASSSGQGAYNEQFF
TRBV12-5	TRBJ1-2	-	CASGLSPTGVNYGYTF